This TCR beta chain originates from a study of cytomegalovirus exposure and HLA in healthy donors. A single count supports this clone. Use of 60 Vbeta and 13 Jbeta primers characterized the PCR. Sequencing was performed with immunoSEQ multiplex PCR; in TCRdb, only in-frame clones are kept and a portion is missing. The sample has around 140,000 clones; under 70% are singletons. The CDR3 sequence is 12 residues long. From germline, CDR1 is MDHEN and CDR2 SYDVKM. V was trimmed by 6 bases and J by 8 bases, leaving 13 bases between them. The genes are TRBV28 and TRBJ1-1; D possibly corresponds to TRBD1 (5 bases). Source material: PBMCs. The TCR comes from a woman in her fifties or sixties in good health and CMV-seronegative. CDR3 residues: CASSSGTVEAFF. DNA for the CDR3: TGTGCCAGCAGCTCGGGGACTGTAGAAGCTTTCTTT.